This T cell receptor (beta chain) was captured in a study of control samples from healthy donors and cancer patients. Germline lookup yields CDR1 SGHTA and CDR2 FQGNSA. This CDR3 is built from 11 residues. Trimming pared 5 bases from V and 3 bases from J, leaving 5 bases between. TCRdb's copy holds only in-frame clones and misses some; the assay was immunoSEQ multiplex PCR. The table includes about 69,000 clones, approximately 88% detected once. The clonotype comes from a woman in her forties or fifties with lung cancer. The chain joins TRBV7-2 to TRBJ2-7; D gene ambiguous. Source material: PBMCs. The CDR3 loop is CASSAHYEQYF. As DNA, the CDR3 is TGTGCCAGCAGCGCTCACTACGAGCAGTACTTC. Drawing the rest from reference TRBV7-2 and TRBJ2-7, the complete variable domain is GAGVSQSPSNKVTEKGKDVELRCDPISGHTALYWYRQSLGQGLEFLIYFQGNSAPDKSGLPSDRFSAERTGGSVSTLTIQRTQQEDSAVYLCASSAHYEQYFGPGTRLTVT.